Listed here are 26 T cell receptor beta chains from one sample, sequenced in a study of T cell clusters in autoimmune cytopenias. One tube held mixed TRB-A and TRB-B primer pools for touch-down PCR. From its re-call of the multiplex PCR reads, TCRdb lists each CDR3 protein once, without DNA. The listing records several thousand distinct CDR3 sequences. Each sample's input was 250 to 300 ng genomic DNA, 38,000 or so genome equivalents. These same records also appear under a second study, on T cell repertoires in aging, cancer and after chemotherapy.

Sequencing was performed on peripheral blood. Every receptor here comes from a human donor with chronic lymphocytic leukemia. The donor label of this sample is uncertain.

Judged by frequency, this clonotype is medium-sized. This chain links TRBV11-1 with TRBJ1-2; TCRdb proposes TRBD1, but this gene call is untestable without DNA. CDR1 is SGHAT and CDR2 is FQDESV in the germline V gene (reference sequence). This CDR3 region has 15 residues. The CDR3 spells CASSLAGTGNYGYTF.

The rearrangement joins TRBV5-1 to TRBJ1-1. Germline V lookup: CDR1 SGHRS, CDR2 YFSETQ. The CDR3 extends over 13 amino acids. The CDR3 is CASSWDLNTEAFF.

This chain connects TRBV20-1 to TRBJ1-4; TCRdb gives TRBD1 as the D gene, but with no DNA this cannot be confirmed. The CDR3 has 13 amino acids. Germline V gene sequence: CDR1 DFQATT, CDR2 SNEGSKA (reference sequence). The CDR3 loop is CSARGDSHEKLFF.

Considering frequency, this clonotype is medium-sized. This chain uses TRBV6-2 or TRBV6-3 with TRBJ2-3; there is no DNA to check the TCRdb D call of TRBD2. The CDR3 covers 18 residues. Germline CDR1 is MNHEY and CDR2 is SVGEGT. The CDR3 sequence: CASSRPSSDPPIADTQYF.

CDR3 sequence reads: CASSYPLRGSTDEQFF. The genes are TRBV6-6 and TRBJ2-1; TCRdb designates TRBD2, a call that cannot be tested without DNA. The CDR3 sequence is 16 residues long. Germline values: CDR1 MNHNY, CDR2 SVGAGI (reference sequence).

V is TRBV6-5 and J is TRBJ2-4; TCRdb's assignment of TRBD1 cannot be checked, as there is no DNA. The CDR3 extends over 13 amino acids. The V gene's germline CDR1 is MNHEY and CDR2 SVGAGI. The CDR3: CARPGSAKNIQYF.

The chain uses TRBV4-3 and TRBJ2-1; TCRdb calls TRBD2, which cannot be checked without DNA. Germline-derived CDR1 and CDR2 are LGHNA and YSLEER. The CDR3 is 15 amino acids. CDR3 protein: CASSQGRGSADEQFF.

The chain recombines TRBV20-1 with TRBJ2-3; the TCRdb D gene call, TRBD1, has no DNA to confirm it. The CDR3 loop spans 16 amino acids. Germline CDR1 is DFQATT and CDR2 is SNEGSKA (reference sequence). This CDR3 is CSAGTGGGFGADTQYF.

The chain combines TRBV12-3 or TRBV12-4 with TRBJ2-3. CDR3 size: 12 residues. The CDR3 sequence: CASSLKGDTQYF.

The genes are TRBV15 and TRBJ2-2; TCRdb's assignment of TRBD1 cannot be checked, as there is no DNA. The CDR3 contains 17 residues. CDR1 is LNHNV and CDR2 is YYDKDF in the germline V gene (reference sequence). CDR3 region: CATSRDPTGSPTGELFF.

Measured by frequency, this clonotype is medium-sized. The chain employs TRBV11-3 and TRBJ1-1. The V gene's germline CDR1 is SGHNT and CDR2 YENEEA. This CDR3 contains 12 residues. This CDR3 reads CASSGGRAEAFF.

The chain is built from TRBV5-4 and TRBJ2-5; absent DNA, TCRdb's TRBD1 call cannot be checked. This CDR3 spans 15 amino acids. Germline lookup yields CDR1 SGHNT and CDR2 YYREEE (reference sequence). The CDR3: CASSLAQGAGETQYF.

The V and J genes are TRBV19 and TRBJ1-1; TCRdb lists TRBD1, though no DNA is available to test this call. The CDR3 covers 13 residues. Germline values: CDR1 LNHDA, CDR2 SQIVND (reference sequence). The CDR3 sequence is CASRLAGGTEAFF.

This chain joins TRBV24-1 and TRBJ1-1. This CDR3 comprises 11 residues. CDR1 is KGHDR, CDR2 SFDVKD, per germline. CDR3: CATSGGTEAFF.

V is TRBV6-2 or TRBV6-3 and J is TRBJ1-2; absent DNA, TCRdb's TRBD1 call cannot be checked. CDR1 is MNHEY and CDR2 is SVGEGT in the germline V gene. The CDR3 loop spans 14 amino acids. The CDR3 loop reads CASRLGTGHYGYTF.

The V gene is TRBV6-2 or TRBV6-3, the J gene TRBJ1-5; TCRdb gives TRBD1 as the D gene, but with no DNA this cannot be confirmed. The CDR3 is made up of 14 amino acids. Per germline, CDR1 MNHEY and CDR2 SVGEGT. The CDR3 spells CASTTDREIQPQHF.

The V and J genes are TRBV13 and TRBJ1-1. The CDR3 consists of 12 residues. Germline assignment: CDR1 PRHDT and CDR2 FYEKMQ (reference sequence). The CDR3 spells CASSLARREAFF.

The chain links TRBV12-3 or TRBV12-4 to TRBJ1-2; with no DNA, the TCRdb D assignment of TRBD1 cannot be verified. This CDR3 spans 15 amino acids. The CDR3 loop reads CASMAWDRGAYGYTF.

CDR3 region: CASSLVPSGGSNQPQHF. The chain has TRBV11-3 and TRBJ1-5; TCRdb picks TRBD1, but there is no DNA to check that call. Per the germline V gene, CDR1 is SGHNT and CDR2 is YENEEA. The CDR3 runs 17 residues.

This chain connects TRBV12-3 or TRBV12-4 to TRBJ2-1; the TCRdb call, TRBD1, lacks DNA for checking. This CDR3 has 15 residues. The CDR3 protein is CASSSLGRDHNEQFF.

By frequency, this clonotype is medium-sized (0.01 to 0.1%). V usage is TRBV6-5 and J usage is TRBJ1-6. CDR1 is MNHEY and CDR2 is SVGAGI in the germline V gene. This CDR3 comprises 15 residues. CDR3 sequence: CASKPDGSYNSPLHF.

This clonotype shows up as medium-sized by frequency. The chain carries TRBV5-6 and TRBJ2-2; TCRdb gives TRBD2 as the D gene, but with no DNA this cannot be confirmed. The CDR3 contains 18 residues. Germline V CDR1 and CDR2: SGHDT, YYEEEE. The CDR3 sequence: CASSFPGLAGVNTGELFF.

V and J are TRBV10-3 and TRBJ1-1; TCRdb picks TRBD1, but there is no DNA to check that call. Germline-derived CDR1 and CDR2 are ENHRY and SYGVKD. The CDR3 runs to 14 residues. CDR3: CAISLTQGRAEAFF.

This clonotype registers medium-sized by frequency. V is TRBV10-2 and J is TRBJ1-2. CDR3 length: 14 amino acids. In germline, CDR1 is WSHSY, CDR2 SAAADI. CDR3 residues: CASSVDGMNYGYTF.

This clonotype shows up as medium-sized (0.01 to 0.1%) by frequency. The chain carries TRBV10-3 and TRBJ2-1; without DNA, the TCRdb call of TRBD1 cannot be checked. Germline CDR1 reads ENHRY; CDR2 reads SYGVKD. The CDR3 is made up of 21 amino acids. The CDR3 loop reads CAISPAGDSSTGAGRAYEQFF.

The gene calls are TRBV6-2 or TRBV6-3 and TRBJ1-5; TCRdb indicates TRBD1, and absent DNA this call remains unverified. This CDR3 comprises 15 residues. Germline values: CDR1 MNHEY, CDR2 SVGEGT. This chain's CDR3 is CASSSGVHGNQPQHF.